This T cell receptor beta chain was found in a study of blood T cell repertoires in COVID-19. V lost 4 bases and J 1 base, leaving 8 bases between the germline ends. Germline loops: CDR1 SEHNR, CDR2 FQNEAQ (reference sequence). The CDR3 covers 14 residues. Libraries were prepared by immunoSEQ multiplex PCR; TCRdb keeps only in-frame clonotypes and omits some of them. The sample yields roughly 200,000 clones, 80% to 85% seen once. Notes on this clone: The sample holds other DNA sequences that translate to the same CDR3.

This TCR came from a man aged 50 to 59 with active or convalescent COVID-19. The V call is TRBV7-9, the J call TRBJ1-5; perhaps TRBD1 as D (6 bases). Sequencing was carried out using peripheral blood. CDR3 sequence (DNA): TGTGCCAGCAGCTCTACAGGGAGCAATCAGCCCCAGCATTTT. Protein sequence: CASSSTGSNQPQHF.